Listed below are T cell receptor beta chains from one sample, sequenced in a study of cytomegalovirus exposure and HLA in healthy donors. TCRdb's table, derived via immunoSEQ multiplex PCR, lists solely in-frame clones and lacks some. The sample includes 150,000 to 200,000 clones, around 85% of them seen just once. The sample comprised PBMCs. These receptors all come from a young man in good health and CMV-seronegative. Each CDR3 is given with its conserved first and last residue. The D gene is left open where the match is weak. Part of the rows lack a size; the others show once, few, many or a class for expanded clones.

>NA|TRBJ2-1|TRBV4-3|NA
CASSQVYKLNEQFF
TGCGCCAGCAGCCAAGTTTATAAGCTTAATGAGCAGTTCTTC
>NA|TRBJ2-7|TRBV29-1|TRBD1
CSVVTGSYEQYF
TGCAGCGTTGTGACAGGGTCCTACGAGCAGTACTTC
>NA|TRBJ2-1|TRBV9|TRBD2
CASGDYGEDEQFF
TGTGCCAGCGGGGACTATGGGGAGGATGAGCAGTTCTTC
>NA|TRBJ2-5|TRBV4-2|NA
CASSQDAKQETQYF
TGTGCCAGCAGCCAAGATGCGAAACAAGAGACCCAGTACTTC
>NA|TRBJ1-1|TRBV30|NA
CAWTGIDGMNTEAFF
TGTGCCTGGACGGGGATTGACGGGATGAACACTGAAGCTTTCTTT
>NA|TRBJ2-3|TRBV7-2|NA
CALVGIDTQYF
TGTGCCCTTGTGGGCATAGATACGCAGTATTTT
>NA|TRBJ1-1|TRBV5-5|NA
CASSAGRMRTEAFF
TGTGCCAGCAGCGCGGGACGCATGAGGACTGAAGCTTTCTTT
>NA|TRBJ2-1|TRBV4-1|TRBD2
CASSQEGGGSSYNEQFF
TGCGCCAGCAGCCAAGAGGGCGGCGGGAGCTCCTACAATGAGCAGTTCTTC
>NA|TRBJ2-3|TRBV7-8|NA
CASSLTQALTDTQYF
TGTGCCAGCAGCCTTACCCAGGCTCTCACAGATACGCAGTATTTT
>NA|TRBJ2-3|TRBV20-1|NA
CSATGTDTQYF
TGCAGTGCTACAGGGACAGATACGCAGTATTTT
>NA|TRBJ1-2|TRBV5-4|NA
CASSQDSSYGYTF
TGTGCCAGCAGCCAGGACAGTTCCTATGGCTACACCTTC
>once|TRBJ2-5|TRBV4-3|NA
CASSQDRRETQYF
TGCGCCAGCAGCCAAGACCGCAGGGAGACCCAGTACTTC
>NA|TRBJ1-1|TRBV10-3|NA
CAISDEVYTEAFF
TGTGCCATCAGTGACGAGGTATACACTGAAGCTTTCTTT
>NA|TRBJ2-5|TRBV7-6|TRBD2
CASSSGTSGQETQYF
TGTGCCAGCAGCTCCGGGACTAGCGGACAAGAGACCCAGTACTTC
>NA|TRBJ2-3|TRBV5-1|TRBD2
CASSRWTSGTDTQYF
TGCGCCAGCAGCCGCTGGACTAGCGGGACAGATACGCAGTATTTT
>once|TRBJ1-2|TRBV6-1|TRBD1
CASSEKQGDGYTF
TGTGCCAGCAGTGAAAAACAGGGGGATGGCTACACCTTC
>few|TRBJ2-6|TRBV5-1|TRBD1
CASSPDPGQGVWNSGANVLTF
TGCGCCAGCAGCCCAGACCCGGGACAGGGGGTCTGGAACTCTGGGGCCAACGTCCTGACTTTC
>NA|TRBJ2-5|TRBV7-7|TRBD2
CASSLGLAGAQETQYF
TGTGCTAGCAGCTTGGGACTAGCGGGGGCACAAGAGACCCAGTACTTC
>once|TRBJ1-1|TRBV30|NA
CAWSVSLREGTEAFF
TGTGCCTGGAGTGTAAGTCTCAGGGAGGGCACTGAAGCTTTCTTT
>NA|TRBJ1-3|TRBV2|TRBD1
CARQDRTGNTIYF
TGTGCCAGGCAGGACAGGACTGGAAACACCATATATTTT
>NA|TRBJ1-3|TRBV5-1|NA
CASSVDGTRNTIYF
TGCGCCAGCAGCGTGGATGGGACAAGAAACACCATATATTTT
>NA|TRBJ2-1|TRBV7-2|NA
CASRPGYNEQFF
TGTGCCAGCAGACCCGGGTACAATGAGCAGTTCTTC
>NA|TRBJ1-2|TRBV4-3|TRBD1
CASSQAGNRGDGYTF
TGCGCCAGCAGCCAAGCGGGAAACAGGGGCGATGGCTACACCTTC
>NA|TRBJ2-5|TRBV11-1|NA
CASSSEAETQYF
TGTGCCAGCAGCTCAGAAGCGGAGACCCAGTACTTC
>NA|TRBJ2-1|TRBV27|TRBD2
CASSEKTSGGILSYNEQFF
TGTGCCAGCAGTGAAAAGACTAGCGGGGGTATCTTGTCCTACAATGAGCAGTTCTTC
>few|TRBJ2-5|TRBV9|TRBD2
CASSVGSGSGGETQYF
TGTGCCAGCAGCGTAGGGAGCGGGAGCGGGGGAGAGACCCAGTACTTC
>NA|TRBJ1-5|TRBV15|NA
CATSPSRVNQPQHF
TGTGCCACCAGCCCCAGCAGGGTAAATCAGCCCCAGCATTTT
>NA|TRBJ2-7|TRBV19|TRBD1
CASSIGTGEAYEQYF
TGTGCCAGTAGTATCGGGACAGGGGAGGCCTACGAGCAGTACTTC